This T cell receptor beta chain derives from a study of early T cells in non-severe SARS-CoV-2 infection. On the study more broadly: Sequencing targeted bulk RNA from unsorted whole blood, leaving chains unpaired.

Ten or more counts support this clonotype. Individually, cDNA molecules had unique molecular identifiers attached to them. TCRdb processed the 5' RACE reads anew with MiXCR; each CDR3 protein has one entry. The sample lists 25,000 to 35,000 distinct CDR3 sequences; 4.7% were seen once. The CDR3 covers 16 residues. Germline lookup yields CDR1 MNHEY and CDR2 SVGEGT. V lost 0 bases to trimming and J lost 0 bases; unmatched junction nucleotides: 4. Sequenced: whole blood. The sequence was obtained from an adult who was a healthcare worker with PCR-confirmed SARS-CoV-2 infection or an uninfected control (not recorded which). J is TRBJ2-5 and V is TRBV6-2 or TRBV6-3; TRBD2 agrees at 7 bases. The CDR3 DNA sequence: TGTGCCAGCAGTTACTCTCCGACTAGCTACCAAGAGACCCAGTACTTC. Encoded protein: CASSYSPTSYQETQYF.